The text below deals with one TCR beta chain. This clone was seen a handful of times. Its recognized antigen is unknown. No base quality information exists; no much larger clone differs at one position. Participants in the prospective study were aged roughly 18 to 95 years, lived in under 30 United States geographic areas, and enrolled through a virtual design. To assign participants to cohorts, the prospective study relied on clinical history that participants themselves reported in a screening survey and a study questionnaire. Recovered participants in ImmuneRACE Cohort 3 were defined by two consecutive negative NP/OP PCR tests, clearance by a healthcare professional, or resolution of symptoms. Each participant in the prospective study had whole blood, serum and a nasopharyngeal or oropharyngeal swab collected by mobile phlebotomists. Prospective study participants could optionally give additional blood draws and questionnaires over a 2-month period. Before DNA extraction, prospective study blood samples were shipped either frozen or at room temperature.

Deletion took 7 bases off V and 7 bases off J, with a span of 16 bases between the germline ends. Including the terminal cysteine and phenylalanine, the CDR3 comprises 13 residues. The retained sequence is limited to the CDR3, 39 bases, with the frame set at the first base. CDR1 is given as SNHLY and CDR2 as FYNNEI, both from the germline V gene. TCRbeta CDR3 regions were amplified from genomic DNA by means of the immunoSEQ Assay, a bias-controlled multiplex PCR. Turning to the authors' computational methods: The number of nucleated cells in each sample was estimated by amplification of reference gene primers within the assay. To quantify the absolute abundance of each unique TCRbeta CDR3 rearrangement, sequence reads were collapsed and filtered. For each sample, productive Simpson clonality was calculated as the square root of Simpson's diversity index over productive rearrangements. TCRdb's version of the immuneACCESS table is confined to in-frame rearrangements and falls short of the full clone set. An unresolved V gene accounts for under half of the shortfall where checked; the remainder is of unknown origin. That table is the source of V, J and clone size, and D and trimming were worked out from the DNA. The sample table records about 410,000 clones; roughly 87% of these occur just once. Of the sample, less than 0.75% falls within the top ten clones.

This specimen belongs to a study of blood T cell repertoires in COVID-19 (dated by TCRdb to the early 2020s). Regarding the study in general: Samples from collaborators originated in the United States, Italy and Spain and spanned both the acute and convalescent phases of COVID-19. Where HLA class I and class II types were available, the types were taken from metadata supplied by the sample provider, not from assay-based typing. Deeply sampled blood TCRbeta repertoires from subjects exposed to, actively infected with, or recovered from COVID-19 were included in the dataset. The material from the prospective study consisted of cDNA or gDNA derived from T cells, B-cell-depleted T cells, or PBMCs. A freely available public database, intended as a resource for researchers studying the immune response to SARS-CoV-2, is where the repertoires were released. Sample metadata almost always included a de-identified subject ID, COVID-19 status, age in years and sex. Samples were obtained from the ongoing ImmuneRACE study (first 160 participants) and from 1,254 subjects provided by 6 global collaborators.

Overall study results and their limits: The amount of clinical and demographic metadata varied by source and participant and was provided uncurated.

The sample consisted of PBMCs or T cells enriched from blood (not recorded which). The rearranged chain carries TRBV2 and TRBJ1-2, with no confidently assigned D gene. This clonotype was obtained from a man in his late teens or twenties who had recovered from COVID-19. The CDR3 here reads CASMEGGRSGYTF. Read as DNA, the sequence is TGTGCCAGCATGGAGGGAGGAAGGTCTGGCTACACCTTC. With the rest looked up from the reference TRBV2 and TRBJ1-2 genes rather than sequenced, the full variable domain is EPEVTQTPSHQVTQMGQEVILRCVPISNHLYFYWYRQILGQKVEFLVSFYNNEISEKSEIFDDQFSVERPDGSNFTLKIRSTKLEDSAMYFCASMEGGRSGYTFGSGTRLTVV.